The T cell receptor (beta chain) described here comes from a study of blood T cell repertoires in COVID-19. Study context: Samples of COVID-19 (acute and convalescent) were obtained from the United States, Italy and Spain.

This CDR3 has 13 amino acids. Per the germline V gene, CDR1 is GTSNPN and CDR2 is SVGIG (reference sequence). Trimming took 1 base from V and 8 from J, leaving 14 bases between them. Profiling relied on immunoSEQ multiplex PCR, and the TCRdb table lists in-frame clones only, not all of them. The sample records roughly 290,000 clones, around 87% being singletons. The sequencing input was peripheral blood. The gene calls are TRBV30 and TRBJ1-2; D unresolved. This receptor was identified in a woman aged 50 to 60 who had recovered from COVID-19. CDR3 amino acids: CAWSAAARRGYTF. In DNA form, the CDR3 reads TGTGCCTGGAGTGCGGCCGCGCGGAGGGGCTACACCTTC.